A selection of T cell receptor beta chains follows, all from one sample in a study of blood T cells in healthy people across ages. TCRdb analysed the 5' RACE reads with MiXCR anew, one entry per CDR3 protein. Among some 850,000 distinct CDR3 sequences listed, 25% to 30% were seen once. This sample also appeared in a second study, on T cells of mothers and their children.

Source material: blood. All receptors come from a boy younger than 18 in good health. Each CDR3 is given with its conserved first and last residue. A D gene is named only where the DNA matches it firmly. Rows may omit the clone size; those that give it use once, few, many or a size class.

j_call | v_call | clone_size | d_call | cdr3_nt | cdr3_aa
TRBJ1-1 | TRBV20-1 | few | . | TGCAGTGCTAGGACCGGGAAGGTGAACACTGAAGCTTTCTTT | CSARTGKVNTEAFF
TRBJ1-2 | TRBV20-1 | few | . | TGCAGTGCTAGTGGGGTAGCTAACTATGGCTACACCTTC | CSASGVANYGYTF
TRBJ1-3 | TRBV2 | few | . | TGTGCCAGCAGTGTCAGGGTAGCTGGAAACACCATATATTTT | CASSVRVAGNTIYF
TRBJ1-5 | TRBV12-3/TRBV12-4 | few | TRBD1 | TGTGCCAGCAGTTTAAGGGGACAGGAGAGTAGCAATCAGCCCCAGCATTTT | CASSLRGQESSNQPQHF
TRBJ2-5 | TRBV5-1 | . | . | TGCGCCAGCAGCTCGGCCAGGGGTAACCAAGAGACCCAGTACTTC | CASSSARGNQETQYF
TRBJ2-5 | TRBV10-2 | . | . | TGCGCCAGCAGTTCGACAAGATCTCAAGAGACCCAGTACTTC | CASSSTRSQETQYF
TRBJ1-5 | TRBV12-3/TRBV12-4 | . | . | TGTGCCAGCAGTTTAAGTACCAGACAGGCGGGACACAATCAGCCCCAGCATTTT | CASSLSTRQAGHNQPQHF
TRBJ1-6 | TRBV12-3/TRBV12-4 | few | TRBD1 | TGTGCCAGCAGCAGGACAGGGTATTCACCCCTCCACTTT | CASSRTGYSPLHF
TRBJ2-1 | TRBV7-2 | few | . | TGTGCCAGCAGCATGCCCGGGGTCAACTCCTACAATGAGCAGTTCTTC | CASSMPGVNSYNEQFF
TRBJ1-2 | TRBV6-5 | few | . | TGTGCCAGCAGTTACGTTCGCACGGGGGGGGTAAACTATGGCTACACCTTC | CASSYVRTGGVNYGYTF
TRBJ2-1 | TRBV7-3 | many | TRBD2 | TGTGCCAGCAGCTTAGCGGGAGGGTGGGATGAGCAGTTCTTC | CASSLAGGWDEQFF
TRBJ2-7 | TRBV9 | few | TRBD1 | TGTGCCAGCAGCGTAGAAGGGACAGGGGTTTCCGAGCAGTACTTC | CASSVEGTGVSEQYF
TRBJ2-7 | TRBV4-2 | few | . | TGTGCCAGCAGCCAAGATCTTTCCTCGGACAGCCCTCGGGAGCAGTACTTC | CASSQDLSSDSPREQYF
TRBJ2-1 | TRBV7-3 | . | . | TGTGCCAGCAGCCCGGAACTAGCTGATTCCTACAATGAGCAGTTCTTC | CASSPELADSYNEQFF
TRBJ2-7 | TRBV28 | . | TRBD1 | TGTGCCAGCCGATCTTCGAGGGGACAGACCTACGAGCAGTACTTC | CASRSSRGQTYEQYF
TRBJ2-7 | TRBV13 | . | . | TGTGCCAGCAGCCCGACGGATCAGGCGTACGAGCAGTACTTC | CASSPTDQAYEQYF
TRBJ1-5 | TRBV12-3/TRBV12-4 | . | TRBD1 | TGTGCCAGCAGCCGGGGACAGAGGATCCAGCCCCAGCATTTT | CASSRGQRIQPQHF
TRBJ2-2 | TRBV29-1 | many | . | TGCAGCGTTGCCGGGGGTACCGGGGAGCTGTTTTTT | CSVAGGTGELFF
TRBJ2-2 | TRBV27 | . | TRBD1 | TGTGCCAGCAGTTTATGGACAGGGGGCATGAACGGGGAGCTGTTTTTT | CASSLWTGGMNGELFF
TRBJ2-7 | TRBV5-1 | . | . | TGCGCCAGCAGCTTCTCCAGGGACACCGAGCAGTACTTC | CASSFSRDTEQYF
TRBJ2-7 | TRBV6-1 | few | . | TGTGCCAGCACAGCTACCTACGAGCAGTACTTC | CASTATYEQYF
TRBJ2-2 | TRBV20-1 | many | . | TGCAGTGCTAGTCACGTATTGGCGGGGACCGTAGGGGAGCTGTTTTTT | CSASHVLAGTVGELFF
TRBJ2-1 | TRBV9 | . | TRBD2 | TGTGCCAGCAGCCCCACTGCGGGGGGGGGCTACAATGAGCAGTTCTTC | CASSPTAGGGYNEQFF
TRBJ1-4 | TRBV14 | . | . | TGTGCCAGCAGCCAAAACCGTCGTGAAAAACTGTTTTTT | CASSQNRREKLFF
TRBJ2-5 | TRBV28 | many | TRBD2 | TGTGCCAGCAGCCCTCTAGCGGGGGGGCGGGAGACCCAGTACTTC | CASSPLAGGRETQYF
TRBJ2-2 | TRBV29-1 | . | . | TGCAGCGTTGGACAGGGGGAGCTGTTTTTT | CSVGQGELFF
TRBJ1-4 | TRBV20-1 | . | TRBD1 | TGCAGTGCTAGTAACCCACAGGGGGCTGATGAAAAACTGTTTTTT | CSASNPQGADEKLFF
TRBJ2-5 | TRBV5-1 | . | . | TGCGCCAGCAGCCCCTTCGGGACGCGAGGGGAGACTAAGTACTTC | CASSPFGTRGETKYF
TRBJ2-5 | TRBV10-3 | . | . | TGTGCCATCAGTGAGACAGGGATCCAAGAGACCCAGTACTTC | CAISETGIQETQYF
TRBJ2-5 | TRBV2 | few | TRBD2 | TGTGCCAGCAGCCCAGCGGGGGAAGCCCAAGAGACCCAGTACTTC | CASSPAGEAQETQYF
TRBJ2-1 | TRBV29-1 | . | . | TGCAGCGTTCCCCCTCGGGACTCCCCTTTTTACAATGAGCAGTTCTTC | CSVPPRDSPFYNEQFF
TRBJ2-3 | TRBV12-3/TRBV12-4 | few | TRBD2 | TGTGCCAGTAAGGGGCTAGCGGGGGCGCTTGACACAGATACGCAGTATTTT | CASKGLAGALDTDTQYF